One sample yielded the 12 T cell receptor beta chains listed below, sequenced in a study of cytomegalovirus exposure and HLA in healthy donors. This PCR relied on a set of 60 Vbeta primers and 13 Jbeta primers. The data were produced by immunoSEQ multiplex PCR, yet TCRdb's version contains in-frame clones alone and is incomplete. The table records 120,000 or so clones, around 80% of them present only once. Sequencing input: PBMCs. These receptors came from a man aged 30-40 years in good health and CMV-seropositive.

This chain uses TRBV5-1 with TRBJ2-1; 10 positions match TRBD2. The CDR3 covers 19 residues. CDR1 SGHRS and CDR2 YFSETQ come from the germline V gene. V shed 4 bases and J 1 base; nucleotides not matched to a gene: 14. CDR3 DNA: TGCGCCAGCAGCAAATCTAGCGGGAGCAGAACCGGGTCCTACAATGAGCAGTTCTTC. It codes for CASSKSSGSRTGSYNEQFF.

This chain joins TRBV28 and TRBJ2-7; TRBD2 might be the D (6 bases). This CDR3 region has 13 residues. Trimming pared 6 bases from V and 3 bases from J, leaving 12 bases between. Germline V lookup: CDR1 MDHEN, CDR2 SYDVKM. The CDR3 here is CASSGGFGYEQYF. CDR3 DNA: TGTGCCAGCAGCGGAGGGTTCGGCTACGAGCAGTACTTC.

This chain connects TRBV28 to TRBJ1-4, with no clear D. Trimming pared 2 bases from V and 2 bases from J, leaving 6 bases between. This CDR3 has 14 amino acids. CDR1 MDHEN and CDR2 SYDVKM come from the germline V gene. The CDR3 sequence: CASSLTQTNEKLFF. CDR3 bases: TGTGCCAGCAGTTTAACACAGACTAATGAAAAACTGTTTTTT.

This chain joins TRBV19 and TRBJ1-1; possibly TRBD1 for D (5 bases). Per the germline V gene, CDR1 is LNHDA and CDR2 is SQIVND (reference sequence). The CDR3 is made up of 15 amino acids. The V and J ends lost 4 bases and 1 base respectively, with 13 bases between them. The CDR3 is CASSTGNQRNTEAFF. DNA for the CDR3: TGTGCCAGTAGTACAGGGAATCAAAGGAACACTGAAGCTTTCTTT.

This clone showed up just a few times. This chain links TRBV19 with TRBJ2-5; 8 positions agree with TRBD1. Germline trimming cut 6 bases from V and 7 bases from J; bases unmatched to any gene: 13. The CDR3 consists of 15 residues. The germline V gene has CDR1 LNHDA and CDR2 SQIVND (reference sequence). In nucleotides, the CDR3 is TGTGCCAGTAGCACTACTCCGGACAGGGCTGGGACCCAGTACTTC. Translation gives CASSTTPDRAGTQYF.

The CDR3 DNA sequence: TGTGCCAGCAGCTTGGTGGGCTACACAGATACGCAGTATTTT. This translates into CASSLVGYTDTQYF. This chain connects TRBV5-4 to TRBJ2-3; D not resolved. The CDR3 contains 14 residues. Germline CDR1 SGHNT, CDR2 YYREEE (reference sequence). The V end lost 0 bases, the J end lost 2 bases, and 7 bases lay between the germline ends.

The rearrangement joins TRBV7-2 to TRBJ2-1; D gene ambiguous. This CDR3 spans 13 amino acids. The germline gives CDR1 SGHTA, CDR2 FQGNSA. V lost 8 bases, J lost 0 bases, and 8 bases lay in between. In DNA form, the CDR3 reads TGTGCCAGCGGGTACAGCTCCTACAATGAGCAGTTCTTC. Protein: CASGYSSYNEQFF.

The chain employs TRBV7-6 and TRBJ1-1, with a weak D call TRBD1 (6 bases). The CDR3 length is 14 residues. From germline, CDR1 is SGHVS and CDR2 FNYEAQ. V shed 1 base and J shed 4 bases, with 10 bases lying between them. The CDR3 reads CASSLDRVSTEAFF. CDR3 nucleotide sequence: TGTGCCAGCAGCTTAGACAGGGTGAGCACTGAAGCTTTCTTT.

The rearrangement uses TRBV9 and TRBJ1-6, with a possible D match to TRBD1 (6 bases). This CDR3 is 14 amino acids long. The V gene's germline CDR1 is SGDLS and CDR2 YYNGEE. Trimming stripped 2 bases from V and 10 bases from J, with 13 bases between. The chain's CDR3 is CASSVNEQGSPLHF. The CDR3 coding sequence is TGTGCCAGCAGCGTTAACGAACAGGGATCACCCCTCCACTTT.

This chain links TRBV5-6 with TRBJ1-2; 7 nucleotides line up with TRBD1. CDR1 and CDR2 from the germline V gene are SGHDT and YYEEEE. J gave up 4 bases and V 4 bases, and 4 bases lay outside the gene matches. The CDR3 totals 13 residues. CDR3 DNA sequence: TGTGCCAGCAGCGACAGGGTTTTCTATGGCTACACCTTC. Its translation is CASSDRVFYGYTF. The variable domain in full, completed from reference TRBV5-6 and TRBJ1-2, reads DAGVTQSPTHLIKTRGQQVTLRCSPKSGHDTVSWYQQALGQGPQFIFQYYEEEERQRGNFPDRFSGHQFPNYSSELNVNALLLGDSALYLCASSDRVFYGYTFGSGTRLTVV.

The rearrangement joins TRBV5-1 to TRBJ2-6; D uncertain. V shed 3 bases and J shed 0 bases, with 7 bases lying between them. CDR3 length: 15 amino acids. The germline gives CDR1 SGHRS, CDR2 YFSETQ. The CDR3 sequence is CASSSSRSGANVLTF. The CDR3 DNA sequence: TGCGCCAGCAGCTCGTCCCGCTCTGGGGCCAACGTCCTGACTTTC.

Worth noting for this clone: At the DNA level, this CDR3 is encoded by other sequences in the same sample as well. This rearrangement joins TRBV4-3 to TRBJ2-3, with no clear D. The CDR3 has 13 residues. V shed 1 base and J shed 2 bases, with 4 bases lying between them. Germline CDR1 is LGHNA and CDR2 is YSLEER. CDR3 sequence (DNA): TGCGCCAGCAGCCAAGTCATCACAGATACGCAGTATTTT. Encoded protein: CASSQVITDTQYF.